Detailed here is one TCR beta chain. The CDR3 consists of 14 residues. The V end was cut by 0 bases, the J end by 7 bases, with 9 bases between. Germline V lookup: CDR1 LNHNV, CDR2 YYDKDF (reference sequence). The record originates from a study of cytotoxic CD8 clonotypes in ibrutinib-treated CLL. Here immunoSEQ multiplex PCR was the method, and the copy in TCRdb shows in-frame clones only, minus some. The sample holds approximately 140,000 clones, around 77% seen once. This TCR came from a human donor with chronic lymphocytic leukemia. Here the sequenced sample was PBMCs, taken after 12 months of ibrutinib treatment. This chain joins TRBV15 and TRBJ1-4, with D tentatively TRBD1 (5 bases). CDR3 in DNA: TGTGCCACCAGCAGAGACAGGGCGAGTGAAAAACTGTTTTTT. Protein: CATSRDRASEKLFF.